One sample yielded the 17 T cell receptor beta chains listed below, sequenced in a study of long-term antiretroviral therapy in people with HIV. The libraries were made with immunoSEQ v3.0 at survey level. The assay was immunoSEQ multiplex PCR, and TCRdb's table has in-frame clones only and misses some. Here the sample spans 25,000 or so clones, 93% being singletons. Here the sequenced sample was unsorted PBMCs, taken 6.2 years after starting antiretroviral therapy. The receptors here all came from a man aged 40-55 years with HIV.

The genes are TRBV5-4 and TRBJ2-1; 8 bases agree with TRBD2. This CDR3 is 16 amino acids long. CDR1 and CDR2 from the germline V gene are SGHNT and YYREEE (reference sequence). V lost 4 bases and J lost 10; bases outside the gene matches: 16. As DNA, the CDR3 is TGTGCCAGCAGCCAAGCCGGGACTAGTTTTTCTCAGGAGCAGTTCTTC. This translates into CASSQAGTSFSQEQFF. The full variable domain, in which reference TRBV5-4 and TRBJ2-1 provide the parts outside the CDR3, is ETGVTQSPTHLIKTRGQQVTLRCSSQSGHNTVSWYQQALGQGPQFIFQYYREEENGRGNFPPRFSGLQFPNYSSELNVNALELDDSALYLCASSQAGTSFSQEQFFGPGTRLTVL.

J is TRBJ2-3 and V is TRBV11-2; TRBD2 matches at 7 bases. The CDR3 has 15 residues. From germline, CDR1 is SGHAT and CDR2 FQNNGV. Unmatched junction bases numbered 8, after V lost 5 bases and J lost 3 bases. CDR3 nucleotides: TGTGCCAGCAGCCCAGCGGGGATAGTGACAGATACGCAGTATTTT. The encoded protein is CASSPAGIVTDTQYF. Filled out from reference TRBV11-2 and TRBJ2-3, the complete variable domain reads EAGVAQSPRYKIIEKRQSVAFWCNPISGHATLYWYQQILGQGPKLLIQFQNNGVVDDSQLPKDRFSAERLKGVDSTLKIQPAKLEDSAVYLCASSPAGIVTDTQYFGPGTRLTVL.

This chain links TRBV2 with TRBJ2-7; D may be TRBD2 (5 bases). With 7 bases removed from V and 1 base from J, the gap between germline ends came to 11 bases. The germline CDR1 and CDR2 sequences are SNHLY and FYNNEI. The length of the CDR3 is 13 residues. The CDR3 nucleotides are TGTGCCAGCACGCCAGCGGATTCCTACGAGCAGTACTTC. Its translation is CASTPADSYEQYF.

V is TRBV28 and J is TRBJ1-2; D remains unclear. The V gene's germline CDR1 is MDHEN and CDR2 SYDVKM. V gave up 6 bases and J gave up 4 bases, with 12 bases separating them. The CDR3 has 13 amino acids. The CDR3 DNA is TGTGCCAGCAGACCAGGTACACTCTATGGCTACACCTTC. It encodes CASRPGTLYGYTF.

In nucleotides, the CDR3 is TGTGCCAGCACCCTGGAGGGGAGCGAGCAGTACTTC. It codes for CASTLEGSEQYF. The chain carries TRBV6-1 and TRBJ2-7; D is possibly TRBD2 (6 bases). Trimming took off 7 bases at V and 6 bases at J, with 13 bases between the two ends. The germline V gene has CDR1 MNHNS and CDR2 SASEGT. This CDR3 comprises 12 residues.

This clone was detected only once. The V call is TRBV7-8, the J call TRBJ1-1; D gene uncertain. V gave up 5 bases and J gave up 1 base, with 2 bases separating them. This CDR3 contains 11 residues. The germline V gene has CDR1 SGHVS and CDR2 FQNEAQ. The CDR3 sequence: CASSRNTEAFF. The CDR3 nucleotides read TGTGCCAGCAGCCGGAACACTGAAGCTTTCTTT.

This chain links TRBV15 with TRBJ2-1; D remains unclear. This CDR3 comprises 13 residues. The ends were cut back, 3 bases at V and 7 bases at J, with 10 bases in the middle. Germline CDR1 reads LNHNV; CDR2 reads YYDKDF (reference sequence). The CDR3 DNA reads TGTGCCACCAGCAGGAATCGTGGGAATGAGCAGTTCTTC. Protein sequence: CATSRNRGNEQFF.

The V gene is TRBV5-6, the J gene TRBJ2-2; D perhaps matches TRBD1 (6 bases). Germline CDR1 and CDR2: SGHDT and YYEEEE. Trimming took off 5 bases at V and 1 base at J, with 15 bases between the two ends. The CDR3 extends over 16 amino acids. The CDR3 DNA reads TGTGCCAGCAGAGGACAGCGATGGGTGAACACCGGGGAGCTGTTTTTT. This gives the protein CASRGQRWVNTGELFF.

The chain links TRBV14 to TRBJ2-3; D remains ambiguous. Germline V gene data show CDR1 as SGHDN and CDR2 as FVKESK. Between the trimmed V and J ends, which lost 3 bases and 4 bases, there was a span of 23 bases. The CDR3 spans 18 residues. This chain's CDR3 is CASSQESDLALRPDTQYF. DNA for the CDR3: TGTGCCAGCAGCCAGGAGTCCGACCTCGCCCTTAGACCAGATACGCAGTATTTT.

The V call is TRBV2, the J call TRBJ2-1; no clear D. CDR1 is SNHLY and CDR2 is FYNNEI in the germline V gene. The V gene lost 9 bases and the J gene lost 8 bases, with 17 bases spanning the gap. This CDR3 spans 13 amino acids. The CDR3 DNA follows: TGTGCCAGTAAAACGGCCGGTGGCCATGAGCAGTTCTTC. This translates into CASKTAGGHEQFF.

The J gene is TRBJ1-1, the V gene TRBV5-1; TRBD1 might be the D (5 bases). V shed 5 bases and J shed 1 base, with 9 bases lying between them. Germline values: CDR1 SGHRS, CDR2 YFSETQ. The CDR3 is 13 amino acids. The CDR3 DNA follows: TGCGCCAGCAGTCGCCAGGGGAACACTGAAGCTTTCTTT. This encodes CASSRQGNTEAFF.

The DNA of the CDR3 is TGTGCCAGCAGTGCGACAGGGGGCGTCCGCACTGAAGCTTTCTTT. This codes for CASSATGGVRTEAFF. The V and J genes are TRBV6-1 and TRBJ1-1, with 10 bases identical to TRBD1. Trimming at V came to 4 bases and at J to 4 bases, leaving 6 bases not matched to a gene. The CDR3 covers 15 residues. Germline values: CDR1 MNHNS, CDR2 SASEGT.

This rearrangement joins TRBV11-3 to TRBJ2-5, with unresolved D. V lost 2 bases and J 5 bases, leaving 18 bases between the germline ends. The CDR3 is 16 amino acids. Germline V gives CDR1 SGHNT, CDR2 YENEEA. The CDR3 loop is CASSLRVVRGGETQYF. In DNA form, the CDR3 reads TGTGCCAGCAGCTTACGGGTGGTACGAGGTGGGGAGACCCAGTACTTC.

This clone came up once. This chain uses TRBV10-3 with TRBJ2-1, with a possible D match to TRBD1 (7 bases). This CDR3 is 15 amino acids long. From germline, CDR1 is ENHRY and CDR2 SYGVKD. The V and J ends lost 6 bases and 6 bases respectively, with 18 bases between them. The CDR3 reads CAIRGGGQFSNEQFF. The CDR3 DNA sequence: TGTGCCATCAGAGGAGGGGGACAGTTTAGCAATGAGCAGTTCTTC.

The rearrangement uses TRBV20-1 and TRBJ2-3; weak D call: TRBD2 (6 bases). The CDR3 is made up of 11 amino acids. Deletions cut 6 bases from V and 11 bases from J, with 15 bases between. The germline V gene has CDR1 DFQATT and CDR2 SNEGSKA (reference sequence). DNA for the CDR3: TGCAGTGCAATCGCGGCGGGGTTGCAGTATTTT. It codes for CSAIAAGLQYF.

This chain uses TRBV9 with TRBJ2-2; D might be TRBD2 (6 bases). The CDR3 covers 15 residues. The ends were cut back, 7 bases at V and 6 bases at J, with 19 bases in the middle. The germline V gene encodes CDR1 SGDLS and CDR2 YYNGEE. CDR3 DNA sequence: TGTGCCAGCGGTATACTAGCCTTGGGCGCCGGGGAGCTGTTTTTT. Protein sequence: CASGILALGAGELFF.

V usage is TRBV4-3 and J usage is TRBJ2-1; 12 bases are shared with TRBD2. CDR1 is LGHNA and CDR2 is YSLEER in the germline V gene. The CDR3 spans 15 residues. Trimming took 4 bases from V and 8 from J; bases not matched to a gene: 6. As DNA, the CDR3 is TGCGCCAGCAGCCCCTCTAGCGGGAGGGCCCATGAGCAGTTCTTC. As protein: CASSPSSGRAHEQFF.